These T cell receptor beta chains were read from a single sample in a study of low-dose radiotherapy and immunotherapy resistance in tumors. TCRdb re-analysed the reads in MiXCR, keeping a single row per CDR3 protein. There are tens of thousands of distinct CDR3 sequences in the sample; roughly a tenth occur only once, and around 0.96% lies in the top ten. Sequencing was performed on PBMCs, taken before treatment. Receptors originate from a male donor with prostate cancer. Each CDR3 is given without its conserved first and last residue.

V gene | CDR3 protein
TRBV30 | AWSPGSSAITDTQY
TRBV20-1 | SARDTASGRASETQY
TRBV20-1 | SASSSGANVLT
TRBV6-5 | ASSAAGGTDTQY
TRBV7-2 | ASSGTGYRDTQY
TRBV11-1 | ASSLFNEQF
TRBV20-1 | SARGPASGRAHTQY
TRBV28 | ASSEPTGEQY
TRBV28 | ASIAGLAGAGDEQF
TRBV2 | ASSERDTQY
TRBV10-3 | AIGGISYNSPLH
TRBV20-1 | SPWGLAKNIQY
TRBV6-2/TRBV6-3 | ASSQTSGKTDTQY
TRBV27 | ASSFRDREGNEQF
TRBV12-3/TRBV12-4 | ASSLVDGRGEQY
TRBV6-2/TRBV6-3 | ASSYPDRKTYEQY
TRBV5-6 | ASSRVGGLDFYEQY
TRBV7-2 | ASSLTGGSYNSPLH
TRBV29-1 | SAGGGQTYNEQF
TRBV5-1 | ASSLDGLAGTETQY
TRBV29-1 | SAERGADEQF
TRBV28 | ASSTLDRDYEQY
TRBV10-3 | AIRTGLSNTEAF
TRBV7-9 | ASSFKTGGRGTGELF
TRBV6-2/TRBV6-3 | ASSLQGRETQY
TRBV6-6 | ASSPGGSNQPQH
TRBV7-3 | ASSLDRPNEKLF
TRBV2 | ASKGLGYEQY
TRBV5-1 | ASSLEPTVTGELF
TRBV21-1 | ASSDAADRGRFPDTQY
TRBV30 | AWSVMGAGETQY
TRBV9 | ASSRNRASGNTIY